This T cell receptor beta chain came from a study of T cell responses to AZD1222 COVID-19 vaccine. Study-wide results and limits: Only a handful of AZD1222 recipients were seropositive at baseline.

This CDR3 is 15 amino acids long. Germline V gene sequence: CDR1 MNHNY, CDR2 SVGAGI (reference sequence). V lost 5 bases to trimming and J lost 1 base, with 12 bases between them. Data came from immunoSEQ multiplex PCR; TCRdb stores just in-frame clones and leaves some out. The sample yields about 180,000 clones, around 90% seen once. This clone was detected once. The antigen is unknown. The sequence derives from an adult who received the AZD1222 COVID-19 vaccine. The chain combines TRBV6-6 with TRBJ1-3; tentative D call: TRBD1 (6 bases). The input for sequencing was peripheral blood, taken 28 days after the second AZD1222 dose. The DNA for the CDR3 is TGTGCCAGCAGTCGGACAGCGGCATCTGGAAACACCATATATTTT. It translates to CASSRTAASGNTIYF.